Listed here are 19 T cell receptor beta chains from one sample, sequenced in a study of CD8 T cells in ankylosing spondylitis. MiXCR, applied by TCRdb to the 5' RACE reads, yields one record per CDR3 protein. The data hold 300,000 to 350,000 distinct CDR3 sequences, with roughly 20% observed a single time. The sequenced sample consisted of blood, either unsorted or a sorted T cell fraction (not recorded which). The receptors come from a female donor with ankylosing spondylitis or in good health (not recorded which).

This clonotype was seen ten or more times. The chain has TRBV20-1 and TRBJ2-5, with unresolved D. The CDR3 spans 13 residues. Germline V gene data show CDR1 as DFQATT and CDR2 as SNEGSKA (reference sequence). Trimming removed 5 bases from V and 5 bases from J, with 15 bases in between. The CDR3 coding sequence is TGCAGTGCTGTTTTCGTGAGGATTGAGACCCAGTACTTC. As protein: CSAVFVRIETQYF.

This clonotype was detected ten times or more. The chain links TRBV29-1 to TRBJ2-1; 7 bases fit TRBD2. There are 13 residues in the CDR3. With 2 bases clipped from V and 10 bases from J, the junction kept 8 bases outside the gene matches. In germline, CDR1 is SQVTM, CDR2 ANQGSEA. As DNA, the CDR3 is TGCAGCGTTGAACGCCTAGCGGTTGGGGAGCAGTTCTTC. Protein product: CSVERLAVGEQFF.

The sample holds many counts of this clonotype. This rearrangement joins TRBV7-9 to TRBJ1-2; 9 nucleotides match TRBD1. The CDR3 loop spans 14 amino acids. J was trimmed by 8 bases and V by 5 bases; bases with no gene match: 9. CDR1 and CDR2 from the germline V gene are SEHNR and FQNEAQ (reference sequence). CDR3 nucleotide sequence: TGTGCCAGCAGCCCCCCACAGGGGGCGGGGGGCTACACCTTC. The encoded protein is CASSPPQGAGGYTF.

This clonotype showed up many times. CDR3 coding DNA: TGCGCCAGCAGCAGAGGGACAGTGCCACCCTACACCTTC. Protein: CASSRGTVPPYTF. The chain employs TRBV5-1 and TRBJ1-2, with 7 nucleotides matching TRBD1. CDR1 and CDR2 from the germline V gene are SGHRS and YFSETQ. CDR3 length equals 13 residues. With V trimmed by 4 bases and J by 10 bases, 10 bases remained unmatched. Using reference TRBV5-1 and TRBJ1-2 for the parts outside the CDR3, the full variable domain is KAGVTQTPRYLIKTRGQQVTLSCSPISGHRSVSWYQQTPGQGLQFLFEYFSETQRNKGNFPGRFSGRQFSNSRSEMNVSTLELGDSALYLCASSRGTVPPYTFGSGTRLTVV.

There are a few counts of this clonotype. This chain uses TRBV2 with TRBJ1-5; 7 nucleotides align to TRBD1. The CDR3 covers 12 residues. Trimming cost V 8 bases and J 9 bases; bases outside gene matches: 7. In germline, CDR1 is SNHLY, CDR2 FYNNEI. CDR3 in amino acids: CASGTATGPQHF. As DNA, the CDR3 is TGTGCCAGCGGGACAGCAACCGGGCCCCAGCATTTT.

This clonotype was picked up a small number of times. This chain connects TRBV5-4 to TRBJ2-1; D may be TRBD1 or TRBD2 (6 bases each). The CDR3 runs to 16 residues. V lost 4 bases and J lost 6, with 20 bases in between. CDR1 is SGHNT and CDR2 is YYREEE in the germline V gene (reference sequence). The CDR3: CASSLSGQGGGNEQFF. The CDR3, as DNA: TGTGCCAGCAGCCTATCGGGCCAAGGAGGGGGCAATGAGCAGTTCTTC.

This chain uses TRBV11-2 with TRBJ2-7; 7 bases align to TRBD2. With 3 bases clipped from V and 2 bases from J, the junction kept 7 bases outside the gene matches. This CDR3 has 15 residues. CDR1 and CDR2 (germline): SGHAT, FQNNGV. CDR3 residues: CASSFPGGGTYEQYF. For the CDR3, the DNA is TGTGCCAGCAGCTTCCCGGGGGGAGGAACCTACGAGCAGTACTTC.

J is TRBJ2-5 and V is TRBV11-3; 8 bases map to TRBD1. Losses at the gene ends were 8 bases for V and 1 base for J; bases not matched to a gene: 9. Germline V gene lookup returns CDR1 SGHNT and CDR2 YENEEA. The CDR3 covers 15 residues. The CDR3 DNA reads TGTGCCAGCGTGACAGGGGTCTCCCCCCAAGAGACCCAGTACTTC. This codes for CASVTGVSPQETQYF.

This clonotype was counted a few times. The chain employs TRBV7-3 and TRBJ2-1; tentatively, D is TRBD1 or TRBD2 (5 bases each). Deletions cut 5 bases from V and 1 base from J, with 12 bases between. This CDR3 has 15 amino acids. Germline V lookup: CDR1 SGHTA, CDR2 FQGTGA. This CDR3 is CASSLSEGSYNEQFF. CDR3 DNA sequence: TGTGCCAGCAGCCTCAGCGAGGGGTCCTACAATGAGCAGTTCTTC.

This chain links TRBV12-3 or TRBV12-4 with TRBJ1-2; no definite D call. Between the trimmed V and J ends, which lost 6 bases and 7 bases, there was a span of 12 bases. The CDR3 is 12 amino acids. This CDR3 is CASSPGPLGYTF. In DNA, the CDR3 is TGTGCCAGCAGCCCTGGACCCCTTGGCTACACCTTC.

The rearrangement joins TRBV12-3 or TRBV12-4 to TRBJ2-4; 7 bases map to TRBD2. After removal of 5 bases from V and 8 bases from J, the junction contained 9 bases not matched to a gene. This CDR3 spans 14 amino acids. The CDR3 spells CASSPGRETDIQYF. CDR3 nucleotide sequence: TGTGCCAGCAGTCCAGGGAGGGAAACGGACATTCAGTACTTC.

This chain links TRBV10-3 with TRBJ1-3; perhaps TRBD1 as D (5 bases). Trimming removed 2 bases from V and 0 bases from J, with 14 bases in between. The CDR3 is made up of 17 amino acids. Germline loops: CDR1 ENHRY, CDR2 SYGVKD. The CDR3 sequence: CAISELGRGLSGNTIYF. The CDR3 coding sequence is TGTGCCATCAGTGAGCTAGGGAGGGGACTCTCTGGAAACACCATATATTTT.

This clonotype has only a few counts. The chain carries TRBV7-2 and TRBJ2-5, with D possibly matching TRBD1 (6 bases). Looked up from germline, CDR1 is SGHTA and CDR2 is FQGNSA. The CDR3 runs 14 residues. V was shortened by 1 base and J by 5 bases, with 11 bases between the two germline ends. The CDR3 sequence: CASSLVQGRETQYF. CDR3 in DNA: TGTGCCAGCAGCTTAGTACAGGGACGGGAGACCCAGTACTTC.

The rearrangement uses TRBV5-6 and TRBJ2-3, with D possibly matching TRBD2 (5 bases). The CDR3 covers 14 residues. The germline V gene encodes CDR1 SGHDT and CDR2 YYEEEE. Trimming removed 3 bases from V and 4 bases from J, with 12 bases in between. CDR3 region: CASSSTLGADTQYF. The DNA of the CDR3 is TGTGCCAGCAGCTCTACACTAGGTGCAGATACGCAGTATTTT.

The chain carries TRBV7-9 and TRBJ1-1, with TRBD1 as a possible D gene (6 bases). The ends were cut back, 5 bases at V and 1 base at J, with 14 bases in the middle. Germline values: CDR1 SEHNR, CDR2 FQNEAQ (reference sequence). CDR3 length: 15 residues. CDR3 coding DNA: TGTGCCAGCAGCCAGACCTCAGGGGCGAACACTGAAGCTTTCTTT. This sequence encodes CASSQTSGANTEAFF.

This clonotype was counted ten times or more. This sequence joins TRBV29-1 and TRBJ2-7, with TRBD1 matching 7 bases. The CDR3 has 13 amino acids. With 5 bases clipped from V and 5 bases from J, the junction kept 9 bases outside the gene matches. Germline V CDR1 and CDR2: SQVTM, ANQGSEA. CDR3 nucleotides: TGCAGCGTTCTTACAGGGGATGGCCACGAGCAGTACTTC. It specifies CSVLTGDGHEQYF.

The chain carries TRBV20-1 and TRBJ2-7; 7 bases match TRBD1. V dropped 1 base and J dropped 2; count of bases not matched to a gene: 5. The CDR3 has 14 residues. Germline V gene data show CDR1 as DFQATT and CDR2 as SNEGSKA (reference sequence). CDR3 protein: CSARVWDSAYEQYF. In nucleotides, the CDR3 is TGCAGTGCTAGAGTTTGGGACAGCGCCTACGAGCAGTACTTC.

This clonotype came up a few times. The chain couples TRBV3-1 to TRBJ1-4; 7 bases are shared with TRBD1. V lost 7 bases and J lost 7; bases outside the gene matches: 9. This CDR3 contains 14 residues. The germline V gene has CDR1 LGHDT and CDR2 YNNKEL (reference sequence). The CDR3 region has the DNA TGTGCCAGCACCCAGGGGGAGGGAAGTGAAAAACTGTTTTTT. This encodes CASTQGEGSEKLFF.

This clonotype has just a few counts. This sequence joins TRBV19 and TRBJ1-5; the D gene is possibly TRBD1 (5 bases). Germline CDR1 is LNHDA and CDR2 is SQIVND (reference sequence). Trimming took 9 bases from V and 2 from J, leaving 17 bases between them. This CDR3 comprises 15 residues. CDR3 sequence: CASQRGGGGNQPQHF. The DNA of the CDR3 is TGTGCCAGCCAGAGGGGCGGGGGAGGCAATCAGCCCCAGCATTTT.